These T cell receptor beta chains were read from a single sample in a study of blood T cell repertoires in COVID-19. TCRdb keeps only in-frame clones here, not all; method: immunoSEQ multiplex PCR. The sample contains roughly 300,000 clones, around 87% of which appear only once. The specimen sequenced was peripheral blood. The receptors were gathered from a middle-aged woman who had recovered from COVID-19. Each CDR3 is given with its conserved first and last residue. Each record gives: D gene, J gene, clone size, V gene, CDR3 DNA, CDR3 protein. A D gene is named only where the DNA matches it firmly. Not every row has a clone size; where given, it reads once, few, many or a size class.

D: TRBD1; J: TRBJ2-2; size: NA; V: TRBV7-2; DNA: TGTGCCAGCAGCCAGACAGGGGTCACCGGGGAGCTGTTTTTT; CDR3: CASSQTGVTGELFF
D: NA; J: TRBJ2-7; size: NA; V: TRBV4-2; DNA: TGTGCCAGCAGCGGCAGGGGGGTTAGCGGCTCCTACGAGCAGTACTTC; CDR3: CASSGRGVSGSYEQYF
D: TRBD2; J: TRBJ2-3; size: NA; V: TRBV5-1; DNA: TGCGCCAGCAGCTTCGGGACTAGCGGCACAGATACGCAGTATTTT; CDR3: CASSFGTSGTDTQYF
D: NA; J: TRBJ2-3; size: NA; V: TRBV19; DNA: TGTGCCAGTAGTATCCTTCCCGCTGCAGACACAGATACGCAGTATTTT; CDR3: CASSILPAADTDTQYF
D: NA; J: TRBJ1-4; size: NA; V: TRBV4-3; DNA: TGCGCCAGCAGCCAAGTTGGGGCTAACGAAAAACTGTTTTTT; CDR3: CASSQVGANEKLFF
D: TRBD2; J: TRBJ2-5; size: NA; V: TRBV4-1; DNA: TGCGCCAGCAGCCAGTCGATTAGCGGGGGTCGGGAGACCCAGTACTTC; CDR3: CASSQSISGGRETQYF
D: NA; J: TRBJ2-7; size: NA; V: TRBV20-1; DNA: TGCAGTGCTAGTTGGCGGTCCTACGAGCAGTACTTC; CDR3: CSASWRSYEQYF
D: TRBD1; J: TRBJ1-1; size: NA; V: TRBV19; DNA: TGTGCCAGTAGTATTAGGGACAGGGGAACTGAAGCTTTCTTT; CDR3: CASSIRDRGTEAFF
D: NA; J: TRBJ2-7; size: NA; V: TRBV5-1; DNA: TGCGCCAGCAGCTTGAACGGGGAGGACTCCTACGAGCAGTACTTC; CDR3: CASSLNGEDSYEQYF
D: TRBD1; J: TRBJ1-2; size: NA; V: TRBV19; DNA: TGTGCCAGTAGTACCCTCCGGACAGGCGCAAACTATGGCTACACCTTC; CDR3: CASSTLRTGANYGYTF
D: TRBD2; J: TRBJ2-2; size: once; V: TRBV4-1; DNA: TGCGCCAGCAGCCAAGTGGGGGCTAGCGGGGGGCAGAACACCGGGGAGCTGTTTTTT; CDR3: CASSQVGASGGQNTGELFF
D: TRBD1; J: TRBJ1-4; size: NA; V: TRBV10-3; DNA: TGTGCCATCAGTGACGACAGGGGGCCTGGAAAACTGTTTTTT; CDR3: CAISDDRGPGKLFF
D: NA; J: TRBJ1-3; size: NA; V: TRBV29-1; DNA: TGCAGCGGGGACACTGGAAACACCATATATTTT; CDR3: CSGDTGNTIYF
D: TRBD1; J: TRBJ1-2; size: NA; V: TRBV29-1; DNA: TGCAGCGTTTCTCTCGGGACAGCTTATGGCTACACCTTC; CDR3: CSVSLGTAYGYTF
D: NA; J: TRBJ1-1; size: NA; V: TRBV3-1/TRBV3-2; DNA: TGTGCCAGCAGCCAGGGGGCCACAGTGAACACTGAAGCTTTCTTT; CDR3: CASSQGATVNTEAFF
D: NA; J: TRBJ1-6; size: few; V: TRBV19; DNA: TGTGCCAGTAGTGATATGTTTGTCGGGAATATCCCCCTCCACTTT; CDR3: CASSDMFVGNIPLHF
D: TRBD1; J: TRBJ1-1; size: NA; V: TRBV7-2; DNA: TGTGCCAGCAGCTTATGGTCCCAGGGGGGCACTGAAGCTTTCTTT; CDR3: CASSLWSQGGTEAFF
D: NA; J: TRBJ1-2; size: few; V: TRBV16; DNA: TGTGCCAGCAGCCCTTCGGCAGGGAGGCGCTATGGCTACACCTTC; CDR3: CASSPSAGRRYGYTF
D: NA; J: TRBJ1-3; size: NA; V: TRBV19; DNA: TGTGCCAGTAGTATCGGCGGGTACGGAAACACCATATATTTT; CDR3: CASSIGGYGNTIYF
D: NA; J: TRBJ1-6; size: few; V: TRBV7-9; DNA: TGTGCCAGCAGCTTGAGTAATTCACCCCTCCACTTT; CDR3: CASSLSNSPLHF
D: NA; J: TRBJ2-1; size: NA; V: TRBV3-1/TRBV3-2; DNA: TGTGCCAGCAGCCAAGATAGCGGCTTCTACAATGAGCAGTTCTTC; CDR3: CASSQDSGFYNEQFF
D: TRBD1; J: TRBJ1-1; size: once; V: TRBV7-2; DNA: TGTGCCAGCAGCCACCGTGGGACAGAGAACACTGAAGCTTTCTTT; CDR3: CASSHRGTENTEAFF
D: NA; J: TRBJ2-5; size: NA; V: TRBV29-1; DNA: TGCAGCGTTGAAGGTGGGGGCCACCAAGAGACCCAGTACTTC; CDR3: CSVEGGGHQETQYF
D: TRBD1; J: TRBJ1-2; size: NA; V: TRBV5-6; DNA: TGTGCCAGCAGCTTGTGGGACAGGGAGTGGAGCTACACCTTC; CDR3: CASSLWDREWSYTF
D: NA; J: TRBJ2-2; size: once; V: TRBV7-8; DNA: TGTGCCAGCAGCTTAGTTTTTACAAGGGACTCGAACACCGGGGAGCTGTTTTTT; CDR3: CASSLVFTRDSNTGELFF
D: NA; J: TRBJ2-5; size: NA; V: TRBV5-6; DNA: TGTGCCAGCAGCCGCCTCTGGCAAGACTTTTTGGAGACCCAGTACTTC; CDR3: CASSRLWQDFLETQYF
D: NA; J: TRBJ2-3; size: NA; V: TRBV2; DNA: TGTGCCGGCAGTGCGGAAGCCCGCCGAGGGGATACGCAGTATTTT; CDR3: CAGSAEARRGDTQYF
D: NA; J: TRBJ1-5; size: NA; V: TRBV10-1; DNA: TGCGCCAGCAGTGAGGTAGGGGGGGGGTATAGCAATCAGCCCCAGCATTTT; CDR3: CASSEVGGGYSNQPQHF
D: TRBD2; J: TRBJ2-1; size: NA; V: TRBV25-1; DNA: TGTGCCAGCAGTGACCCTAGCGGGGGGACGCATGAGCAGTTCTTC; CDR3: CASSDPSGGTHEQFF
D: NA; J: TRBJ1-4; size: NA; V: TRBV30; DNA: TGTGCCTGGAGGGGGAGGATGGGTGAAAAACTGTTTTTT; CDR3: CAWRGRMGEKLFF
D: TRBD1; J: TRBJ1-1; size: NA; V: TRBV27; DNA: TGTGCCAGCAGTTTATCGGCCGGGACAGTAAGTGAAGCTTTCTTT; CDR3: CASSLSAGTVSEAFF
D: NA; J: TRBJ2-7; size: NA; V: TRBV5-1; DNA: TGCGCCAGCAGCTTGACTGGCTACGAGCAGTACTTC; CDR3: CASSLTGYEQYF
D: NA; J: TRBJ1-5; size: NA; V: TRBV9; DNA: TGTGCCAGCAGCGTAGAATGGGGCAGGGGCGATCAGCCCCAGCATTTT; CDR3: CASSVEWGRGDQPQHF
D: NA; J: TRBJ1-5; size: NA; V: TRBV5-1; DNA: TGCGCCAGCAGCTTGGGACCGGGGGATCAGCCCCAGCATTTT; CDR3: CASSLGPGDQPQHF
D: NA; J: TRBJ1-4; size: NA; V: TRBV3-1/TRBV3-2; DNA: TGTGCCAGCAGCCAACGGGGTACTAATGAAAAACTGTTTTTT; CDR3: CASSQRGTNEKLFF
D: NA; J: TRBJ1-1; size: NA; V: TRBV9; DNA: TGTGCCAGCAGCGTAGCTGGGGGCGAGGCCACTGAAGCTTTCTTT; CDR3: CASSVAGGEATEAFF
D: TRBD2; J: TRBJ2-7; size: NA; V: TRBV9; DNA: TGTGCCAGCAGCGCTAGCGGGGGGGCCTACGAGCAGTACTTC; CDR3: CASSASGGAYEQYF
D: TRBD2; J: TRBJ2-1; size: NA; V: TRBV4-3; DNA: TGCGCCAGCACCAGCGGGGGGAGACCCAATGAGCAGTTCTTC; CDR3: CASTSGGRPNEQFF
D: NA; J: TRBJ2-2; size: NA; V: TRBV27; DNA: TGTGCCAGCAGTTTATCGAGGGCGGGGGCGAGTACCGGGGAGCTGTTTTTT; CDR3: CASSLSRAGASTGELFF
D: TRBD1; J: TRBJ1-3; size: many; V: TRBV4-1; DNA: TGCGCCAGCAGCTATGGGACAGCAACTGGAAACACCATATATTTT; CDR3: CASSYGTATGNTIYF
D: NA; J: TRBJ2-3; size: NA; V: TRBV7-2; DNA: TGTGCCAGCAGCTCCAGAGGGAAGGCAGATACGCAGTATTTT; CDR3: CASSSRGKADTQYF
D: NA; J: TRBJ2-7; size: NA; V: TRBV6-5; DNA: TGTGCCAGCAGTTACGAGGGTACCTACGAGCAGTACTTC; CDR3: CASSYEGTYEQYF
D: NA; J: TRBJ2-5; size: NA; V: TRBV5-3; DNA: TGTGCCAGAAGCTTGTCACCGCGGGGCGGAGAAGAGACCCAGTACTTC; CDR3: CARSLSPRGGEETQYF
D: NA; J: TRBJ2-2; size: NA; V: TRBV27; DNA: TGTGCCAGCAGTCAGACCGTAGGGGACGGGGAGCTGTTTTTT; CDR3: CASSQTVGDGELFF
D: TRBD1; J: TRBJ1-2; size: NA; V: TRBV9; DNA: TGTGCCAGCAGCGCCCAGGGGGGTCTGCAAGGCTACACCTTC; CDR3: CASSAQGGLQGYTF
D: TRBD1; J: TRBJ1-2; size: NA; V: TRBV2; DNA: TGTGCCAGCCGCCGCAACAGGGGCGACGGCTACACCTTC; CDR3: CASRRNRGDGYTF
D: TRBD1; J: TRBJ1-1; size: NA; V: TRBV6-5; DNA: TGTGCCAGCAGTTACTGGAGACAGGGGGGTCGAGCTTTCTTT; CDR3: CASSYWRQGGRAFF
D: TRBD2; J: TRBJ2-3; size: NA; V: TRBV3-1/TRBV3-2; DNA: TGTGCCAGCAGCCACTCGGGACCGAGACTAGCGGGGGGGAGCACAGATACGCAGTATTTT; CDR3: CASSHSGPRLAGGSTDTQYF
D: NA; J: TRBJ2-5; size: once; V: TRBV7-9; DNA: TGTGCCAGCAACCGGGAAGAGACCCAGTACTTC; CDR3: CASNREETQYF